The 2 T cell receptor beta chains below all came from one sample that was sequenced in a study of beta chain bispecific antibodies for T cell cancers. Regarding the study as a whole: Most targeted TRBV signal came from the leukemia cell line cells, not normal T cells.

These receptors' antigens are unknown. TCRdb reprocessed the 5' RACE reads via MiXCR and lists one record per CDR3 protein. The profile shows tens of thousands of distinct CDR3 sequences, approximately 2.5% of them singletons. Blood mononuclear cells were expanded for about three days using either OKT3 anti-CD3 antibody or CD3/CD28 beads. Sample: healthy donor T cells cultured with leukemia cells. These receptors came from a human donor in good health. Some clones in this sample may be carry-over from other donors' samples.

Many counts were recorded for this clonotype. The chain employs TRBV21-1 and TRBJ1-2; TRBD1, the table's D call, was not compared with the DNA. TRBV21-1 is recorded as a pseudogene. This CDR3 contains 13 residues. The CDR3 DNA sequence: TGTGCCAGCAGCAAAAGGACCCCTCATGGCTACACCTTC. Translation: CASSKRTPHGYTF.

This clonotype was seen at least ten times. The chain carries TRBV28 and TRBJ2-3; 8 positions agree with TRBD2. Trimming cost V 4 bases and J 9 bases; bases outside gene matches: 9. The germline V gene encodes CDR1 MDHEN and CDR2 SYDVKM. CDR3 length equals 14 residues. The CDR3 reads CASSSSGGAYTQYF. The CDR3 DNA reads as TGTGCCAGCAGTTCATCCGGGGGGGCCTACACGCAGTATTTT.